This entry concerns a single TCR beta chain. In the PCR, 60 Vbeta and 13 Jbeta primers were used. Sequencing was performed with immunoSEQ multiplex PCR; in TCRdb, only in-frame clones are kept and a portion is missing. The sample shows under 150,000 clones, over 65% of them seen only once. The data stem from a study of cytomegalovirus exposure and HLA in healthy donors. The germline V gene encodes CDR1 SEHNR and CDR2 FQNEAQ (reference sequence). The CDR3 is 16 amino acids. The specimen sequenced was PBMCs. V and J are TRBV7-9 and TRBJ2-6, with D possibly being TRBD2 (5 bases). The receptor's source is a man aged 40-49 years in good health and CMV-seropositive. In DNA form, the CDR3 reads TGTAACATCCGGGCTGTTTGGGGAGCTGGGGCCAACGTCCTGACTTTC. The encoded protein is CNIRAVWGAGANVLTF.